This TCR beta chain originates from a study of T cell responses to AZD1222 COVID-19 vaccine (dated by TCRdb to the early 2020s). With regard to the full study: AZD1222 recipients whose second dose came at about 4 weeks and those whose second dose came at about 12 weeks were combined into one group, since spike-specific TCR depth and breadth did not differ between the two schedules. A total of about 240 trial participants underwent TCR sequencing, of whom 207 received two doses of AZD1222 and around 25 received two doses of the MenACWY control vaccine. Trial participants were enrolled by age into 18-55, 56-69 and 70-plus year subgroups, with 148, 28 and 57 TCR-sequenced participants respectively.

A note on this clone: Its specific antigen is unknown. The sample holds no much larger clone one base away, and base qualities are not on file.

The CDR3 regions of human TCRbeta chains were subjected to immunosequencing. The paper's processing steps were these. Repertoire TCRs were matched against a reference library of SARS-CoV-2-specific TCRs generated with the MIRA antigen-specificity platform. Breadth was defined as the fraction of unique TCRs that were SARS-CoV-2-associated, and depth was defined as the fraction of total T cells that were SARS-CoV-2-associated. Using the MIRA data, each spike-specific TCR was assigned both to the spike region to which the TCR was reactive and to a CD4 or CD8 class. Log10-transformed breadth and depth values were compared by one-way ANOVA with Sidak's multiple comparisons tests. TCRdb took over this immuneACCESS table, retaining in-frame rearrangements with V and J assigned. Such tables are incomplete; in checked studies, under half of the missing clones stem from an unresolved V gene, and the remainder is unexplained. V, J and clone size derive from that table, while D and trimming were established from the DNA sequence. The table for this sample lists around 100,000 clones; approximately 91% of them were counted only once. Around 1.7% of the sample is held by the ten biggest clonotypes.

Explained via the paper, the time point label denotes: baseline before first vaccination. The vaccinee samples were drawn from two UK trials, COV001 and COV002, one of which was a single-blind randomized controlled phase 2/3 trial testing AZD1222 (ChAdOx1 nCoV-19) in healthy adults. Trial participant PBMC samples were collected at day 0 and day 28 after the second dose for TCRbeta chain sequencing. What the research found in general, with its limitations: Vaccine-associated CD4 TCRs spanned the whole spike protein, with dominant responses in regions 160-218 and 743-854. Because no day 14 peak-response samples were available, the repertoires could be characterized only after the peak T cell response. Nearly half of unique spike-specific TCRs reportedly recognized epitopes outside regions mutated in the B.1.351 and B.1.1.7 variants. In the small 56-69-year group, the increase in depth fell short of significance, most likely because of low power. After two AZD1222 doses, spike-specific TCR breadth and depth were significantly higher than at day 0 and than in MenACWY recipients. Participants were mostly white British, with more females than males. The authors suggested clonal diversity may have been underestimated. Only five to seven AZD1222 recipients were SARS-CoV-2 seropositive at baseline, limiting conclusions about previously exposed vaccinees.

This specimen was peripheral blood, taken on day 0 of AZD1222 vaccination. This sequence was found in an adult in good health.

The CDR3 amino acid sequence is: CASRQAGTEAFF. The DNA sequence is given as TGTGCCAGCAGACAGGCGGGGACTGAAGCTTTCTTT. The chain couples TRBV3-1 (or the pseudogene TRBV3-2) to TRBJ1-1; tentative D gene TRBD1, with 5 bases matching. Via the germline V gene (reference sequence), CDR1 is LGHDT and CDR2 YNNKEL. V lost 6 bases and J lost 5 bases; the stretch between them is 10 bases long. CDR3 length: 12 amino acids, cysteine to phenylalanine. Kept here is only the CDR3 DNA, which spans 36 bases and is read in frame from base 1.